Listed below are T cell receptor beta chains from one sample, sequenced in a study of blood T cells in healthy people across ages. TCRdb re-derived calls from the 5' RACE reads in MiXCR, one entry per CDR3 protein. The table records 800,000 to 900,000 distinct CDR3 sequences, less than 80% of them present only once. The sequencing input was blood. The receptors here all came from a young man in good health. The CDR3 runs from the conserved cysteine through the conserved F or W. D genes are given only for firm matches.

D gene	V gene	J gene	CDR3 protein
-	TRBV24-1	TRBJ2-5	CATSVGGVVETQYF
-	TRBV2	TRBJ1-2	CASRIQGDYGYTF
TRBD2	TRBV28	TRBJ2-4	CASSSRGGGDIQYF
TRBD1	TRBV6-5	TRBJ1-2	CASSYLSDRVFYYGYTF
TRBD1	TRBV7-2	TRBJ1-4	CASRPPGQPNEKLFF
-	TRBV5-6	TRBJ2-1	CASSSRKTDTFDEQFF
-	TRBV6-5	TRBJ2-3	CASSSTGTKGSDTQYF
-	TRBV20-1	TRBJ2-3	CSAIVGGTNTQYF
-	TRBV6-1	TRBJ2-7	CASSEAIGIFYEQYF
-	TRBV19	TRBJ1-2	CASTGYSNYGYTF
TRBD1	TRBV12-3/TRBV12-4	TRBJ2-1	CASRFNQGVYNEQFF
-	TRBV2	TRBJ2-2	CASSDGRMTGELFF